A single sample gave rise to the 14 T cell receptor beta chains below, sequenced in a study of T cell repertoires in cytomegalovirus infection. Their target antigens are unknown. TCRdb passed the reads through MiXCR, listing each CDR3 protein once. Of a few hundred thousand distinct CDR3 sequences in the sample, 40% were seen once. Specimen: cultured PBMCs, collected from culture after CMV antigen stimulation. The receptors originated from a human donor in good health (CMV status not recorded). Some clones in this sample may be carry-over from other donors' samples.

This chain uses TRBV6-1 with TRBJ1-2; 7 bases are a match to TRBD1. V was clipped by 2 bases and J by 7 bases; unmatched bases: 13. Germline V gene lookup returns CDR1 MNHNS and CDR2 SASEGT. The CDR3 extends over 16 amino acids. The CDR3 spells CASSERGTAPRIGYTF. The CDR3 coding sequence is TGTGCCAGCAGTGAACGAGGGACAGCCCCCCGAATTGGCTACACCTTC.

The CDR3 nucleotides are TGCGCCAGCAGCCAAGTGGGAGGGTCAACCTACAATGAGCAGTTCTTC. Its protein is CASSQVGGSTYNEQFF. The chain couples TRBV4-3 to TRBJ2-1; 7 nucleotides line up with TRBD2. The germline V gene encodes CDR1 LGHNA and CDR2 YSLEER. V lost 1 base to trimming and J lost 2 bases; unmatched junction nucleotides: 5. This CDR3 spans 16 amino acids.

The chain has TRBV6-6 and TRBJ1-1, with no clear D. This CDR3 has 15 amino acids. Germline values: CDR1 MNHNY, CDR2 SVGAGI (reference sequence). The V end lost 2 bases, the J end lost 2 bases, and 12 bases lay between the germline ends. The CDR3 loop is CASSYPIGRNTEAFF. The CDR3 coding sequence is TGTGCCAGCAGTTACCCAATCGGCAGAAACACTGAAGCTTTCTTT.

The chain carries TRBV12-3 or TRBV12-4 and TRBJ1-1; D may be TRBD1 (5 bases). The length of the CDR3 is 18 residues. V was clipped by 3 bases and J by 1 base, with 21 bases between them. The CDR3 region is CASSFIKIGGEKNTEAFF. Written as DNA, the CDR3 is TGTGCCAGCAGTTTCATCAAGATTGGAGGGGAAAAGAACACTGAAGCTTTCTTT.

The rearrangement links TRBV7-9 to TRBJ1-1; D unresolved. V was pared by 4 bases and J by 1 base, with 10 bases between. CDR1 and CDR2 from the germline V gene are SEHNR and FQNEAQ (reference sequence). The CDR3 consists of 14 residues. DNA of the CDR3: TGTGCCAGCAGCTCCCGGTCGGGGAACACTGAAGCTTTCTTT. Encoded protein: CASSSRSGNTEAFF.

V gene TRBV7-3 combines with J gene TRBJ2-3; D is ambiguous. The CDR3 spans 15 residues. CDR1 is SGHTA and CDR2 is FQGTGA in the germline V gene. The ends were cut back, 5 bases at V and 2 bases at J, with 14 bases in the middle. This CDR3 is CASSLGLQLTDTQYF. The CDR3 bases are TGTGCCAGCAGCCTGGGGTTACAGCTCACAGATACGCAGTATTTT.

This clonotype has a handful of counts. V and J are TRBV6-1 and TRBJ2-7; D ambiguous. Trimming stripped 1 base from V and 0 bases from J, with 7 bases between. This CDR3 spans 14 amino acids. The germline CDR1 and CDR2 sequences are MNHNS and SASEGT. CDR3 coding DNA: TGTGCCAGCAGTGAAGTAGCCTACTCCTACGAGCAGTACTTC. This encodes CASSEVAYSYEQYF.

CDR3 in DNA: TGTGCCAGCAGTGAAGTACTAGCACGTGACGAGCAGTACTTC. This codes for CASSEVLARDEQYF. The chain uses TRBV6-1 and TRBJ2-7; D possibly corresponds to TRBD2 (6 bases). The V and J ends lost 1 base and 5 bases respectively, with 12 bases between them. Germline assignment: CDR1 MNHNS and CDR2 SASEGT. The CDR3 totals 14 residues.

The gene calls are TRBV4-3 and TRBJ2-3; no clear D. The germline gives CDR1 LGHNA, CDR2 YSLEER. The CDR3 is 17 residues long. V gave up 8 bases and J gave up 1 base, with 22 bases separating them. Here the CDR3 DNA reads TGCGCCAGCTCCCAAGGTCCACAAAATCGGGGCACAGATACGCAGTATTTT. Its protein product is CASSQGPQNRGTDTQYF.

This chain's CDR3 is CASSFHRGINTEAFF. CDR3 DNA sequence: TGTGCCAGCAGTTTTCATCGGGGGATTAACACTGAAGCTTTCTTT. V is TRBV12-3 or TRBV12-4 and J is TRBJ1-1; a weak D match, TRBD1 (5 bases). The CDR3 has 15 residues. V lost 3 bases and J 2 bases, leaving 13 bases between the germline ends.

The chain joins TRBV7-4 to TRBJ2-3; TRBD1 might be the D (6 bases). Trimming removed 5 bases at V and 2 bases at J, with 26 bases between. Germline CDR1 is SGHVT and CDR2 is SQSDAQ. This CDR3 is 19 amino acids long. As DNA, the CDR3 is TGTGCCAGCAGCCCAGGCGCAGGGGACGGGGCAGGGGTCACAGATACGCAGTATTTT. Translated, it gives CASSPGAGDGAGVTDTQYF.

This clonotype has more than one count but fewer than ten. CDR3 amino acids: CASREGLVTNEQFF. The CDR3 DNA reads TGTGCCAGCAGGGAAGGACTAGTCACCAATGAGCAGTTCTTC. The V and J genes are TRBV7-8 and TRBJ2-1, with 7 bases that match TRBD2. This CDR3 region has 14 residues. V lost 6 bases to trimming and J lost 6 bases; unmatched junction nucleotides: 8. Germline V gene lookup returns CDR1 SGHVS and CDR2 FQNEAQ.

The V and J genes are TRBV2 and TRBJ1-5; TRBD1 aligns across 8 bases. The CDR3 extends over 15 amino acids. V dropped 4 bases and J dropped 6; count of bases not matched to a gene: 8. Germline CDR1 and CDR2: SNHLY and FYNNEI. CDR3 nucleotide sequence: TGTGCCAGCAGTGTGTTGCAGGGGGCCGGTCAGCCCCAGCATTTT. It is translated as CASSVLQGAGQPQHF.

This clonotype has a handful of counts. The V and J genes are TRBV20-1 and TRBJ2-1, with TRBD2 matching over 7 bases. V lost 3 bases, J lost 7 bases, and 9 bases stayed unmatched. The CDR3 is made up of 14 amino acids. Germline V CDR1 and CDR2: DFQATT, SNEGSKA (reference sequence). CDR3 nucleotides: TGCAGTGCTAGTATCCCTAGCGGACGAAATGAGCAGTTCTTC. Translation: CSASIPSGRNEQFF.